This entry features one TCR beta chain sequence. Its specificity is not known. This sample was taken from a study of identical twins. V lost 3 bases and J lost 5, with 10 bases in between. The CDR3 is 13 amino acids. cDNA molecules carried unique molecular identifiers, and template switching added a universal primer site. One entry per CDR3 protein, called by TCRdb with MiXCR from the 5' RACE reads. This table holds 450,000 or so distinct CDR3 sequences, approximately 14% found once. Study-level points and caveats: Modeled out-of-frame TCR alpha sharing in monozygotic twins fell below observed levels. An excess of low generation probability was shown by twin-shared out-of-frame alpha sequences.

The same data also contributed to another study, on yellow fever vaccine responses in identical twins.

This clonotype originated in a woman aged 18-35 years in good health. The sample taken for sequencing was CD4+ T cells sorted from blood. The chain couples TRBV12-3 or TRBV12-4 to TRBJ2-5; D not resolved. This chain's CDR3 is CASSFDPPETQYF. The CDR3, as DNA: TGTGCCAGCAGTTTTGACCCACCCGAGACCCAGTACTTC.